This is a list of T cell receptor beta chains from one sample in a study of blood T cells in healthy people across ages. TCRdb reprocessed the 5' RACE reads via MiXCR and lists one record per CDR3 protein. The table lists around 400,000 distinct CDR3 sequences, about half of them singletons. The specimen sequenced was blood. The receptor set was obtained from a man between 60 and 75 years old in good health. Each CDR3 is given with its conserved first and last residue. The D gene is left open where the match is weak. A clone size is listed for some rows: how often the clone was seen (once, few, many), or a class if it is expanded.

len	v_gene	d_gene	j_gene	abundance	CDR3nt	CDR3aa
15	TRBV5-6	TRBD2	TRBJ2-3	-	TGTGCCAGCAGCTTGGCGGCGGGAGGGACAGATACGCAGTATTTT	CASSLAAGGTDTQYF
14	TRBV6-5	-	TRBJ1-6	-	TGTGCCAGCAGGCCGTCCGTCTATAATTCACCCCTCCACTTT	CASRPSVYNSPLHF
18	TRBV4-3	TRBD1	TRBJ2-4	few	TGCGCCAGCAGCCAAAGAGACAGGGAGAGCGGAGCCAAAAACATTCAGTACTTC	CASSQRDRESGAKNIQYF
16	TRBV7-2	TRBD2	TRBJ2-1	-	TGTGCCAGCAGCTTAGTAATAGCGGGAGGTGGGAATGAGCAGTTCTTC	CASSLVIAGGGNEQFF
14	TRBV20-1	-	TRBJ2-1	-	TGCAGTGGTTTGGCGGGGGCCTCATACAATGAGCAGTTCTTC	CSGLAGASYNEQFF
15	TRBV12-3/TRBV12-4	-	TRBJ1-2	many	TGTGCCAGCAGTTCGAACAGGGCTACAAGGGGGGGCTACACCTTC	CASSSNRATRGGYTF
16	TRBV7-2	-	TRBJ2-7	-	TGTGCCAGCAGCTTAGCGGGGAACGGGAGAGGGGACGAGCAGTACTTC	CASSLAGNGRGDEQYF
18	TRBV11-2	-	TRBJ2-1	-	TGTGCCAGCAGCCCCGATGGCCAAATGGGGGAGTTCTACAATGAGCAGTTCTTC	CASSPDGQMGEFYNEQFF
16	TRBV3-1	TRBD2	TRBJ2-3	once	TGTGCCAGCAGCCATCTAGCGGGGGGGCGGGCAGATACGCAGTATTTT	CASSHLAGGRADTQYF
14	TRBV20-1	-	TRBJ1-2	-	TGCAGTGCTAGAGATCAGGGGTACAGCTATGGCTACACCTTC	CSARDQGYSYGYTF
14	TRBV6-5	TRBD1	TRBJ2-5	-	TGTGCCAGCAGACAATACAGGGGTCAAGAGACCCAGTACTTC	CASRQYRGQETQYF
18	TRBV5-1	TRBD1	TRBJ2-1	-	TGCGCCAGCAGCCTTTGGGGCCAGGGGGCGAGTTCCTACAATGAGCAGTTCTTC	CASSLWGQGASSYNEQFF
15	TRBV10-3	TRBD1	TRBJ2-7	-	TGTGCCATCAGTGCCCCGGACAGGCGACCCTACGAGCAGTACTTC	CAISAPDRRPYEQYF
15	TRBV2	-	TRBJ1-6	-	TGTGCCAGCAGTATCCAGGGTATGGGTAATTCACCCCTCCACTTT	CASSIQGMGNSPLHF
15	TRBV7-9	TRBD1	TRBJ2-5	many	TGTGCCAGCAGCCTACCGACAGGGATTGGAGAGACCCAGTACTTC	CASSLPTGIGETQYF
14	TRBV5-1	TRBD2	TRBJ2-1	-	TGCGCCAGTTCGACTAGCGGGGGGTACAATGAGCAGTTCTTC	CASSTSGGYNEQFF
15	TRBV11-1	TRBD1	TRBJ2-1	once	TGTGCCAGCAGCTTAGTGGGCAGGGGGCTCAATGAGCAGTTCTTC	CASSLVGRGLNEQFF
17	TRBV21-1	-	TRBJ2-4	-	TGTGCCATTTTAACCGCCCGGGACAGGGAAGCCAAAAACATTCAGTACTTC	CAILTARDREAKNIQYF
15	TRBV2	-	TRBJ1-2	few	TGTGCCAGCACTCGAAGGACACCTGCTAACTATGGCTACACCTTC	CASTRRTPANYGYTF
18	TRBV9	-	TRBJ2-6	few	TGTGCCAGCAGCGTAGCCTGGACAGAGTTCTCTGGGGCCAACGTCCTGACTTTC	CASSVAWTEFSGANVLTF
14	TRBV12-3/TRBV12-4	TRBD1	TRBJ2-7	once	TGTGCCAGCAGTTTCGGGACAGGGGGTCGTGAGCAGTACTTC	CASSFGTGGREQYF
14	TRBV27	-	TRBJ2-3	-	TGTGCCAGCAGTGGGAATCGCGCCACAGATACGCAGTATTTT	CASSGNRATDTQYF
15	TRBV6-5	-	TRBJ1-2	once	TGTGCCAGCAGTCCGGGGGGGGGTCACACTTATGGCTACACCTTC	CASSPGGGHTYGYTF
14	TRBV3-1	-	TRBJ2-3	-	TGTGCCAGCAGCCCTCGGAGTAGCACAGATACGCAGTATTTT	CASSPRSSTDTQYF
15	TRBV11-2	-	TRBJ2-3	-	TGTGCCAGCAGCTTAGTAGCGAGTAGCACAGATACGCAGTATTTT	CASSLVASSTDTQYF
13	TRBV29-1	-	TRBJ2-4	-	TGCAGCTGTTCGGGGGCCCCAGGAGATGAGCAGTACTTC	CSCSGAPGDEQYF
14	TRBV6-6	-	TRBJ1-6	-	TGTGCCAGCAGCGCGAGCGCCCAGGGTTCACCCCTCCACTTT	CASSASAQGSPLHF
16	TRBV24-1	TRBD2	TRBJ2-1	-	TGTGCCACCAGTGAACCCACTAGCGGGAGAAAGATTGAGCAGTTCTTC	CATSEPTSGRKIEQFF
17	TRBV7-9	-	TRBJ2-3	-	TGTGCCAGCAGCTTAGGAATTGGATCCCCCCTGGCAGATACGCAGTATTTT	CASSLGIGSPLADTQYF
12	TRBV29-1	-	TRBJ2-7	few	TGCAGCGTTACTTCGGGGACCTACGAGCAGTACTTC	CSVTSGTYEQYF
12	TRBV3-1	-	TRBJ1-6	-	TGTGCCAGCAGCCACGGTAATTCACCCCTCCACTTT	CASSHGNSPLHF
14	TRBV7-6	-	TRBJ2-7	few	TGTGCCAGTTCCGCCAGCGGTGCCTCCTACGAGCAGTACTTC	CASSASGASYEQYF
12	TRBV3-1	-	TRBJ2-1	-	TGTGCCAGCAGCCAGCCGGTAGGTGTGCAGTTCTTC	CASSQPVGVQFF
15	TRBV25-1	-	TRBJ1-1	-	TGTGCCAGCAGTGAGCCGGGCGCGGGGAACACTGAAGCTTTCTTT	CASSEPGAGNTEAFF
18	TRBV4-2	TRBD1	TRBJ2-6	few	TGTGCCAGCAGCCAACGTCGACAGGGTTTGTCCGGGGCCAACGTCCTGACTTTC	CASSQRRQGLSGANVLTF
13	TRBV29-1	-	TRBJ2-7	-	TGCAGCGTTACAACAGGGAAGGACTACGAGCAGTACTTC	CSVTTGKDYEQYF
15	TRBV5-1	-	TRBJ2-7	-	TGCGCCAGCAGCTTGGGATCCGGGACACCCTACGAGCAGTACTTC	CASSLGSGTPYEQYF
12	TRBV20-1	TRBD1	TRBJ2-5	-	TGCAGTGCCACGATGACAGGGGGGGAGCAGTACTTC	CSATMTGGEQYF
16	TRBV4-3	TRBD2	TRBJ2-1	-	TGCGCCAGCAGCCAATCTCCTAGCGGGATTTACAATGAGCAGTTCTTC	CASSQSPSGIYNEQFF
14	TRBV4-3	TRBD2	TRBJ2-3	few	TGCGCCAGCAGCCAGACTAGCTTCACAGATACGCAGTATTTT	CASSQTSFTDTQYF